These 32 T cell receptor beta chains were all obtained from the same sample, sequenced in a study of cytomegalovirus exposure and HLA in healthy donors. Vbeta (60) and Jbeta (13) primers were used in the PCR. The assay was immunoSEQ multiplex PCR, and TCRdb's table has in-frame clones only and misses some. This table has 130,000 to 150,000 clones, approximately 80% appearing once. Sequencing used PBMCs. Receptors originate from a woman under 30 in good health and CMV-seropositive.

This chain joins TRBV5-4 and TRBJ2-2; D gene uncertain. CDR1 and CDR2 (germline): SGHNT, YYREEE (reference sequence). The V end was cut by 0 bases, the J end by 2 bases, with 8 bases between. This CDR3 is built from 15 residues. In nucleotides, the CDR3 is TGTGCCAGCAGCTTGGCCGCGGCTAACACCGGGGAGCTGTTTTTT. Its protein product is CASSLAAANTGELFF.

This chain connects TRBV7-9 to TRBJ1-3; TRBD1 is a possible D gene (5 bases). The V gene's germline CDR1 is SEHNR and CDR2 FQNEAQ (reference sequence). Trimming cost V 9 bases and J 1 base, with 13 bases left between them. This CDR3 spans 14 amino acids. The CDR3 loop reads CASLGQGSGNTIYF. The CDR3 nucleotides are TGTGCCAGTTTAGGGCAGGGATCTGGAAACACCATATATTTT.

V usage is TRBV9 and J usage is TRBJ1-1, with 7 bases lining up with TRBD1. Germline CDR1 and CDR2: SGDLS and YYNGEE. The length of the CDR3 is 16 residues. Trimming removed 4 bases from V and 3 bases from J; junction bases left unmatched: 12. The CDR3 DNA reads TGTGCCAGCAGCAAAGGGACAGCCTCCGTGGACACTGAAGCTTTCTTT. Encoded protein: CASSKGTASVDTEAFF.

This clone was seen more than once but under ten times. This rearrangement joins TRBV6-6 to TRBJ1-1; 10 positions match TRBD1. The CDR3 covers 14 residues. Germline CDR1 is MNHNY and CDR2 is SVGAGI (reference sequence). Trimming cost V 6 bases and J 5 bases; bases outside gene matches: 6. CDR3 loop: CASRERTGGTEAFF. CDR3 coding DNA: TGTGCCAGCAGGGAACGGACAGGGGGGACTGAAGCTTTCTTT.

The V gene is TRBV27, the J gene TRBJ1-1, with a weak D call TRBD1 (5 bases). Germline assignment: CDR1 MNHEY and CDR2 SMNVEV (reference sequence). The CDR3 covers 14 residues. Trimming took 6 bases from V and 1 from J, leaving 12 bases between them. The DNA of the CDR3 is TGTGCCAGCAGGGGGCACGTGGGGAACACTGAAGCTTTCTTT. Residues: CASRGHVGNTEAFF.

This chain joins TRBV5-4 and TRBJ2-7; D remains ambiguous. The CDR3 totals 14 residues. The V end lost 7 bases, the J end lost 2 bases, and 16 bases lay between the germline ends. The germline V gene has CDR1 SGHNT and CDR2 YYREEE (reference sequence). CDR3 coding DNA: TGTGCCAGCGGCCCACCGCTTTTACCCTACGAGCAGTACTTC. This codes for CASGPPLLPYEQYF.

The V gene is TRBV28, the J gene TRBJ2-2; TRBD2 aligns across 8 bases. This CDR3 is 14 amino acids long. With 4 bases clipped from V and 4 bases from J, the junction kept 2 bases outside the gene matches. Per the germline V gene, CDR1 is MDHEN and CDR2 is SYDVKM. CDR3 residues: CASSSGGATGELFF. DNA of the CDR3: TGTGCCAGCAGTTCCGGGGGGGCCACCGGGGAGCTGTTTTTT.

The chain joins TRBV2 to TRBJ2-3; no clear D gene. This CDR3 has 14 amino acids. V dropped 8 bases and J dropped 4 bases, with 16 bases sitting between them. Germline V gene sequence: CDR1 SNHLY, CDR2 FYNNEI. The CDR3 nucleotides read TGTGCCAGCTTGAGGTTTGTGGGTTCAGATACGCAGTATTTT. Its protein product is CASLRFVGSDTQYF. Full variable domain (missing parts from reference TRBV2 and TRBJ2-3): EPEVTQTPSHQVTQMGQEVILRCVPISNHLYFYWYRQILGQKVEFLVSFYNNEISEKSEIFDDQFSVERPDGSNFTLKIRSTKLEDSAMYFCASLRFVGSDTQYFGPGTRLTVL.

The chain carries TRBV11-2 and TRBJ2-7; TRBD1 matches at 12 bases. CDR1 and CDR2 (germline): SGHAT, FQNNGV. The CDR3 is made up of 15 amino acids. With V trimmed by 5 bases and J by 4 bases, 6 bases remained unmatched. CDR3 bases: TGTGCCAGCAGCCACCGGGACAGGGGGCCGTACGAGCAGTACTTC. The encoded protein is CASSHRDRGPYEQYF.

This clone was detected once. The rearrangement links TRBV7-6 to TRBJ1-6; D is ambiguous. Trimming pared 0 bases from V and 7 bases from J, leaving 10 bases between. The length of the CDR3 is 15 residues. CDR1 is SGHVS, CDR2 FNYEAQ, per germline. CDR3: CASSLAEGLNSPLHF. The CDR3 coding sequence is TGTGCCAGCAGCTTAGCAGAGGGATTGAATTCACCCCTCCACTTT.

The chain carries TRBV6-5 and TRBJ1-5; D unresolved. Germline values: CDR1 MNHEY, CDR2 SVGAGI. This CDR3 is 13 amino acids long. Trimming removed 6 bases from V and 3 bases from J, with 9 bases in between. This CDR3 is CASSGMFNQPQHF. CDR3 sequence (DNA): TGTGCCAGCAGCGGGATGTTCAATCAGCCCCAGCATTTT.

CDR3 region: CASSLTGPNTEAFF. CDR3 coding DNA: TGTGCCAGCAGCTTAACAGGACCCAACACTGAAGCTTTCTTT. The V call is TRBV7-2, the J call TRBJ1-1; possibly TRBD1 for D (5 bases). V was cut by 2 bases and J by 2 bases, with 9 bases left in between. The germline V gene encodes CDR1 SGHTA and CDR2 FQGNSA. The CDR3 has 14 residues.

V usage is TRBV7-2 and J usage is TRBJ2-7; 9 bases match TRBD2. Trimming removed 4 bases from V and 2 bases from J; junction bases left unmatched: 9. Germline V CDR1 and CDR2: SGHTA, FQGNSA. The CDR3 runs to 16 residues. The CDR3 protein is CASSSSLAGVAYEQYF. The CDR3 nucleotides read TGTGCCAGCAGCTCATCACTAGCGGGCGTCGCCTACGAGCAGTACTTC.

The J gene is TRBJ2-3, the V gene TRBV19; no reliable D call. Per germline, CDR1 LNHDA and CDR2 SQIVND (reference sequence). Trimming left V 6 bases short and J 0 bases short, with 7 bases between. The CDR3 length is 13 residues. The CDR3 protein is CASSQVSTDTQYF. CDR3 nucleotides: TGTGCCAGTAGCCAGGTGAGCACAGATACGCAGTATTTT. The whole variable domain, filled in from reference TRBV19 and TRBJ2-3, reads DGGITQSPKYLFRKEGQNVTLSCEQNLNHDAMYWYRQDPGQGLRLIYYSQIVNDFQKGDIAEGYSVSREKKESFPLTVTSAQKNPTAFYLCASSQVSTDTQYFGPGTRLTVL.

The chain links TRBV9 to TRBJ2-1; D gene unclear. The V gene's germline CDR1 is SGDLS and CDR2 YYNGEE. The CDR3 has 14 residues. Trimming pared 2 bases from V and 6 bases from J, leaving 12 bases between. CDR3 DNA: TGTGCCAGCAGCGTTCTGGTGTCGGGCAATGAGCAGTTCTTC. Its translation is CASSVLVSGNEQFF.

The CDR3 sequence is CASTLDRGWTEQFF. The CDR3 nucleotides read TGTGCCAGTACCCTGGACAGAGGCTGGACTGAGCAGTTCTTC. V gene TRBV19 combines with J gene TRBJ2-1; D is possibly TRBD1 (6 bases). CDR1 and CDR2 (germline): LNHDA, SQIVND (reference sequence). The germline V and J ends were trimmed by 7 bases and 9 bases, with 19 bases remaining between them. This CDR3 is 14 amino acids long.

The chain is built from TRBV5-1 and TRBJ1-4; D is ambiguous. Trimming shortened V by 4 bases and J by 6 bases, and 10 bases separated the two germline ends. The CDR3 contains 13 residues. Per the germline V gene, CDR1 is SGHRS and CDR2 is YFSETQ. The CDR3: CASSGTRDEKLFF. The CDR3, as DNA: TGCGCCAGCAGCGGCACGAGGGATGAAAAACTGTTTTTT.

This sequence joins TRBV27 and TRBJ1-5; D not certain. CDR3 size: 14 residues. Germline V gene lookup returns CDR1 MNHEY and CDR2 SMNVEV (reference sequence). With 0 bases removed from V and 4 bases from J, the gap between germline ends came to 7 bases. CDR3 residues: CASSLSYQNQPQHF. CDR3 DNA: TGTGCCAGCAGTTTATCGTATCAGAATCAGCCCCAGCATTTT.

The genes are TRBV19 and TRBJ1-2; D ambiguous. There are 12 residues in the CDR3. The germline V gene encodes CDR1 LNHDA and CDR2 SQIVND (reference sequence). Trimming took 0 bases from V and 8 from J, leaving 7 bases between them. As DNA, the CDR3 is TGTGCCAGTAGTATAGAGGGCCGCGGCTACACCTTC. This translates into CASSIEGRGYTF. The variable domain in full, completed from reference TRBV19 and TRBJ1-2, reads DGGITQSPKYLFRKEGQNVTLSCEQNLNHDAMYWYRQDPGQGLRLIYYSQIVNDFQKGDIAEGYSVSREKKESFPLTVTSAQKNPTAFYLCASSIEGRGYTFGSGTRLTVV.

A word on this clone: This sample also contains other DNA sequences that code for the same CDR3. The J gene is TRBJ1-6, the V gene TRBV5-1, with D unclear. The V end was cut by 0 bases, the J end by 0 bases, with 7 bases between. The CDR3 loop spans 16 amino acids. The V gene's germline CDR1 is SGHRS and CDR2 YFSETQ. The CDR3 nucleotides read TGCGCCAGCAGCTTGGTCGGGAGCTCCTATAATTCACCCCTCCACTTT. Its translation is CASSLVGSSYNSPLHF. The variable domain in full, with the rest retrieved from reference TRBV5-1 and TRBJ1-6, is KAGVTQTPRYLIKTRGQQVTLSCSPISGHRSVSWYQQTPGQGLQFLFEYFSETQRNKGNFPGRFSGRQFSNSRSEMNVSTLELGDSALYLCASSLVGSSYNSPLHFGNGTRLTVT.

The CDR3 protein is CATSRDGAGEQFF. The CDR3 nucleotides are TGTGCCACCAGCAGAGATGGCGCGGGGGAGCAGTTCTTC. The chain is built from TRBV15 and TRBJ2-1, with a weak D call TRBD2 (6 bases). This CDR3 comprises 13 residues. Per the germline V gene, CDR1 is LNHNV and CDR2 is YYDKDF (reference sequence). Deletions cut 0 bases from V and 10 bases from J, with 10 bases between. Based on the CDR3 plus reference TRBV15 and TRBJ2-1, the full variable domain is DAMVIQNPRYQVTQFGKPVTLSCSQTLNHNVMYWYQQKSSQAPKLLFHYYDKDFNNEADTPDNFQSRRPNTSFCFLDIRSPGLGDTAMYLCATSRDGAGEQFFGPGTRLTVL.

The CDR3 loop is CASSIQGTDTQYF. Written as DNA, the CDR3 is TGTGCCAGTAGTATTCAGGGGACAGATACGCAGTATTTT. This sequence joins TRBV19 and TRBJ2-3, with a tentative D call TRBD1 (6 bases). The CDR3 covers 13 residues. V lost 3 bases and J 3 bases, leaving 7 bases between the germline ends. Germline V gives CDR1 LNHDA, CDR2 SQIVND (reference sequence).

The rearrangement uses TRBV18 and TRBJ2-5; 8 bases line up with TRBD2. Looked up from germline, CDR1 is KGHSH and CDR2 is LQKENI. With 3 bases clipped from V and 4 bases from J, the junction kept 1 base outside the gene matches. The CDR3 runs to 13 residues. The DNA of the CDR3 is TGTGCCAGCTCACCTGGACTAGCAGAGACCCAGTACTTC. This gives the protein CASSPGLAETQYF.

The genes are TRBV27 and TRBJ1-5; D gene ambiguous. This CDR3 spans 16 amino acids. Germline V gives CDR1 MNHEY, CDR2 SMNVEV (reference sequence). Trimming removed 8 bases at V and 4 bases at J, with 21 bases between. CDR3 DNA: TGTGCCAGCCGTGGCGGCACCTCGAACTCAAATCAGCCCCAGCATTTT. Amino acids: CASRGGTSNSNQPQHF.

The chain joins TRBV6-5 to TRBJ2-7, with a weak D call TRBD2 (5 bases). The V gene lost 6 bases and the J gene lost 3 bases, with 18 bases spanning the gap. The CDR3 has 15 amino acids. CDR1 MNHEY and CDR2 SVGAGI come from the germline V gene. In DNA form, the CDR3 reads TGTGCCAGCAGGATCTCCCGGGAAGGTAACTACGAGCAGTACTTC. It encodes CASRISREGNYEQYF.

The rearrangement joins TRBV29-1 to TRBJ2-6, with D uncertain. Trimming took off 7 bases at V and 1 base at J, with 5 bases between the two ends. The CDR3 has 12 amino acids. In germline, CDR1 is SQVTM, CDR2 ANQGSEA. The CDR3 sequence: CSAKSGANVLTF. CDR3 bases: TGCAGCGCCAAATCTGGGGCCAACGTCCTGACTTTC.

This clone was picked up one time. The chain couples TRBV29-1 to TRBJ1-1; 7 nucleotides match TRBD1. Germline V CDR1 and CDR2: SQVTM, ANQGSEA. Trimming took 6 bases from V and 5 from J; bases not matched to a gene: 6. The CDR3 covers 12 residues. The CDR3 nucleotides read TGCAGCGTACGACAGGGTTCGACTGAAGCTTTCTTT. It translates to CSVRQGSTEAFF. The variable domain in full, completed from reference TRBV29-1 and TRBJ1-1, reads SAVISQKPSRDICQRGTSLTIQCQVDSQVTMMFWYRQQPGQSLTLIATANQGSEATYESGFVIDKFPISRPNLTFSTLTVSNMSPEDSSIYLCSVRQGSTEAFFGQGTRLTVV.

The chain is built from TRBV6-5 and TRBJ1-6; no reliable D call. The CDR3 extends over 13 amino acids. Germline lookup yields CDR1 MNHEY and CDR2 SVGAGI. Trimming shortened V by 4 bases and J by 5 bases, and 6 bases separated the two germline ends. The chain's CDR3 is CASSSPDNSPLHF. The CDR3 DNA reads TGTGCCAGCAGTTCCCCGGATAATTCACCCCTCCACTTT.

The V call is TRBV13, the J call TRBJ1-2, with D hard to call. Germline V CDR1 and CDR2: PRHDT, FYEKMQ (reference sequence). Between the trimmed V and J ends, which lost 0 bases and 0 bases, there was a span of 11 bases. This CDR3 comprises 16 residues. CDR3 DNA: TGTGCCAGCAGCTTAGGCTCAACATATTCTAACTATGGCTACACCTTC. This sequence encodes CASSLGSTYSNYGYTF.

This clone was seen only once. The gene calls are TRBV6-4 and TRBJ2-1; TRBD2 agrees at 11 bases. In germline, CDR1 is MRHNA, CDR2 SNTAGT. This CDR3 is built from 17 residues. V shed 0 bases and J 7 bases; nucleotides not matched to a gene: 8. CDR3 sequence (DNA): TGTGCCAGCAGTGACTCCCCGCTAGCGGGGGGCCCTAATGAGCAGTTCTTC. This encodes CASSDSPLAGGPNEQFF.

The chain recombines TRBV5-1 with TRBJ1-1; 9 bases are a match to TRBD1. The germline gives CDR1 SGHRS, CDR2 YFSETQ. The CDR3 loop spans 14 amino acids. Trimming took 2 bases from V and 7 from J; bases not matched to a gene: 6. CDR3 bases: TGCGCCAGCAGCTTCTCACAGGGGGCGGGTGAAGCTTTCTTT. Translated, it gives CASSFSQGAGEAFF.

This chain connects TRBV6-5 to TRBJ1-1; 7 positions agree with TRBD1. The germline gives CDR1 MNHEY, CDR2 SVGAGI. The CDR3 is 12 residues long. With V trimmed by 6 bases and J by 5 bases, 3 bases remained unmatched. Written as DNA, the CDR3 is TGTGCCAGCAGAACAGGGGCAACTGAAGCTTTCTTT. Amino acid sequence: CASRTGATEAFF.